This note documents a single T cell receptor (beta chain) sequence. No count is recorded, though its frequency marks this clonotype as large (0.1 to 1%). No antigen is known for it. The method behind the library was 10x single-cell sequencing. 10X Genomics single-cell V(D)J and 5' gene-expression libraries were used to profile CSF cells. CSF single-cell TCR libraries were sequenced on an Illumina NextSeq550. From the authors' description of their analysis: V(D)J reads were aligned to the vdj-GRCh38 alts ensemble 2.0.0 reference and processed with the Cell Ranger vdj pipeline. Clonotypes were defined as cell barcodes sharing the same set of productive CDR3 nucleotide sequences. Clonotype information was added to Seurat v3.0 gene-expression metadata to link clonality with transcriptional profiles. Any CSF cell with more than 1,800 genes, more than 7,500 UMIs or more than 10% mitochondrial reads was excluded. CDR3-beta sequences were compared against VDJdb to identify TCRs with known antigen specificity. Network analysis of clone sharing used the R package qgraph and included only TCRs with complete alpha and beta chains. TCRdb reprocessed the reads, and each CDR3 protein sequence is entered once, without DNA. The V and J calls reflect TCRdb's pipeline rather than the authors' work. The sample's records list a few hundred distinct CDR3 sequences. Around two fifths of the sample is in the top ten clones.

None of the participants had acute infectious disease, and every participant was in good physical condition. Neurodegeneration in patients was confirmed with biomarkers including neurofilament, amyloid-beta and tau. For droplet-based sequencing, live CSF cells were sorted with a live/dead marker. CSF was obtained by lumbar puncture, and immune cells were pelleted by centrifugation at 300g. Each CSF sample was checked for red blood cells, and any sample showing blood contamination was excluded. CSF cells were cryopreserved in freezing medium, frozen overnight at -80 °C, and then stored in liquid nitrogen. Before analysis, CSF samples had been stored for less than seven months. The data derive from a study of CD8 T cells in cerebrospinal fluid in Alzheimer's disease (dated by TCRdb to about 2020). Study-wide context: The study used two single-cell methods, plate-based nested PCR sequencing and droplet-based sequencing, to evaluate clonal expansion of CSF T cells. Whether clonally expanded T cells were present in cerebrospinal fluid from healthy elderly individuals and from patients with neurodegenerative disease was tested. The droplet-based CSF comparison of patients and controls included about nine healthy controls (roughly 11,000 cells) and about nine patients with MCI or Alzheimer's disease (roughly 10,000 cells). A total of 25 or so samples were covered by the CSF gene-expression analysis, which included Parkinson's disease patients.

Broad study findings and their caveats: The authors cautioned that detecting EBV-specific TCRs in CSF does not establish a causal link between EBV and Alzheimer's disease. In patients with MCI or Alzheimer's disease, the biggest CSF clone accounted for a larger percentage of TCRs than in controls. When data were pooled, most of the 6 Alzheimer's patients but only 1 of 10 healthy subjects had a highly expanded clone, defined as at least 3% of TCRs. The overall clonality comparison included only samples with detectable clones (approximately 11 healthy, 5 MCI, 5 AD, 6 PD). The EBV-specific clones were neither the most highly expanded clones nor enriched among patients.

The CDR3 numbers 13 residues from cysteine through phenylalanine. The coding DNA is unavailable. For CDR1 and CDR2, the germline V gene lists LGHNA and YSLEER. This TCR came from a human donor with mild cognitive impairment. Material: cerebrospinal fluid. This sequence uses TRBV4-3 and TRBJ2-1; with no DNA, the TCRdb D assignment of TRBD1 cannot be verified. The CDR3 here reads CASSRDRDGEQFF.